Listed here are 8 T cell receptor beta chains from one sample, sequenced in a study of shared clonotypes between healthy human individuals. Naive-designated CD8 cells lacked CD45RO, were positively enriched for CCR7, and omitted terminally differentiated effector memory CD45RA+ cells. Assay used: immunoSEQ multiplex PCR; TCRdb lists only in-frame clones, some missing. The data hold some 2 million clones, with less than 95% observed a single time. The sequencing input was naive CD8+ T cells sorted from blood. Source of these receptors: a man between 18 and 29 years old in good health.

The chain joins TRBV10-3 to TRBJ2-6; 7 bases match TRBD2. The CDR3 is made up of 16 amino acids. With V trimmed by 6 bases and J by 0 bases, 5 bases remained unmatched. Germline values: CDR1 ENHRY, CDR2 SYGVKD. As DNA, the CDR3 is TGTGCCATCAGGGGGAGCGGGGCCTCTGGGGCCAACGTCCTGACTTTC. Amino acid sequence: CAIRGSGASGANVLTF.

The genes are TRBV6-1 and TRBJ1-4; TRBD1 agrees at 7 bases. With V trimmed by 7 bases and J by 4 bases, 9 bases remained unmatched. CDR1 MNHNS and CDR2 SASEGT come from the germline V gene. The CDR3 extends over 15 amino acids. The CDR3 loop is CASILTGDHNEKLFF. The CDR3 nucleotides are TGTGCCAGCATTTTAACAGGGGACCATAATGAAAAACTGTTTTTT.

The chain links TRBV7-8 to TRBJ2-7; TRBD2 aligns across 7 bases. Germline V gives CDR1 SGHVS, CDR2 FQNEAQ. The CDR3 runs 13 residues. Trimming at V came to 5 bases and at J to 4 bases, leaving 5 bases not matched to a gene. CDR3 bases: TGTGCCAGCAGCGCCCGGACTAGTTACGAGCAGTACTTC. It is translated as CASSARTSYEQYF.

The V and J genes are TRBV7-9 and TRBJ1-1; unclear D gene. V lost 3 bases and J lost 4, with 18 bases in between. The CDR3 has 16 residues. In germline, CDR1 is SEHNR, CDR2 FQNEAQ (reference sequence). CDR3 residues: CASSFIGKGKGTEAFF. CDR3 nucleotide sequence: TGTGCCAGCAGCTTTATCGGAAAAGGGAAGGGCACTGAAGCTTTCTTT.

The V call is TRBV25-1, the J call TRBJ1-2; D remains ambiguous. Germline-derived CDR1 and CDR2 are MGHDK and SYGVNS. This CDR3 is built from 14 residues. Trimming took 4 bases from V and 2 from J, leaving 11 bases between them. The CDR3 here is CASSGQGRNYGYTF. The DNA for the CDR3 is TGTGCCAGCAGTGGACAAGGGCGGAACTATGGCTACACCTTC.

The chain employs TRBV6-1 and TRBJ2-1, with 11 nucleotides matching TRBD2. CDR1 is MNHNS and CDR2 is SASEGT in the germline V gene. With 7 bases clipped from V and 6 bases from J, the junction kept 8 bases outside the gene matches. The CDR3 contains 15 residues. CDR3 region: CASTLTSGKGNEQFF. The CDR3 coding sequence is TGTGCCAGCACCCTGACTAGCGGGAAGGGCAATGAGCAGTTCTTC.

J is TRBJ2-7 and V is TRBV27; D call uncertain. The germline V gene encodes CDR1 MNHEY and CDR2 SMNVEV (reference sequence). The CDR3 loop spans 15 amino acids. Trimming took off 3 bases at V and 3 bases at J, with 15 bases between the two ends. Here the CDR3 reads CASSFGAGSIYEQYF. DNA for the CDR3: TGTGCCAGCAGTTTCGGAGCAGGAAGCATCTACGAGCAGTACTTC.

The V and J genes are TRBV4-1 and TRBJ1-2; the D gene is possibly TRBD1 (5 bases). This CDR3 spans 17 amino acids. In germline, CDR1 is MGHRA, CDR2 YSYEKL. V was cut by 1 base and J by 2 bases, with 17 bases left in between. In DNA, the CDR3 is TGCGCCAGCAGCCAAGTTAGTCAGGGCTTGGCAAACTATGGCTACACCTTC. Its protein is CASSQVSQGLANYGYTF.